Each of the 29 T cell receptor beta chains below was sequenced from the same sample in a study of blood T cell repertoires in COVID-19. Profiling relied on immunoSEQ multiplex PCR, and the TCRdb table lists in-frame clones only, not all of them. The table shows around 140,000 clones, with over 70% occurring only once. The sequenced material came from peripheral blood. Receptor source: a man in his forties or fifties with active COVID-19.

This clone was seen only a few times. The J gene is TRBJ1-2, the V gene TRBV7-6, with 9 bases lining up with TRBD1. Per germline, CDR1 SGHVS and CDR2 FNYEAQ. Trimming at V came to 0 bases and at J to 0 bases, leaving 20 bases not matched to a gene. CDR3 length equals 22 residues. The CDR3 loop reads CASSLADFQAPGQGPSNYGYTF. Here the CDR3 DNA reads TGTGCCAGCAGCTTAGCAGACTTTCAGGCCCCGGGACAGGGTCCCTCTAACTATGGCTACACCTTC.

J is TRBJ1-5 and V is TRBV19; D unresolved. The CDR3 covers 18 residues. Germline V gives CDR1 LNHDA, CDR2 SQIVND (reference sequence). The V end was cut by 2 bases, the J end by 1 base, with 18 bases between. CDR3 coding DNA: TGTGCCAGTAGTATACCCCCCCCGAGGGCGCGGAGCAATCAGCCCCAGCATTTT. It encodes CASSIPPPRARSNQPQHF.

The CDR3 coding sequence is TGTGCCAGCAGGGGGACAGGGAATCAGCCCCAGCATTTT. It specifies CASRGTGNQPQHF. The J gene is TRBJ1-5, the V gene TRBV2, with 9 bases lining up with TRBD1. Germline CDR1 and CDR2: SNHLY and FYNNEI. With 6 bases clipped from V and 4 bases from J, the junction kept 1 base outside the gene matches. CDR3 length: 13 residues.

The chain links TRBV2 to TRBJ1-1, with a weak D call TRBD1 (6 bases). The CDR3 is 13 residues long. Deletions cut 8 bases from V and 4 bases from J, with 14 bases between. Germline assignment: CDR1 SNHLY and CDR2 FYNNEI. CDR3 sequence reads: CASHRDGVTEAFF. The CDR3 region has the DNA TGTGCCAGCCACAGGGACGGCGTCACTGAAGCTTTCTTT.

V is TRBV11-3 and J is TRBJ2-2; D gene unclear. Between the trimmed V and J ends, which lost 5 bases and 7 bases, there was a span of 5 bases. CDR3 size: 11 residues. Germline values: CDR1 SGHNT, CDR2 YENEEA. The CDR3 sequence: CASSAIGELFF. Written as DNA, the CDR3 is TGTGCCAGCAGCGCGATCGGGGAGCTGTTTTTT.

The chain couples TRBV28 to TRBJ1-1; possibly TRBD1 for D (5 bases). Germline V lookup: CDR1 MDHEN, CDR2 SYDVKM. The CDR3 totals 15 residues. V was shortened by 5 bases and J by 0 bases, with 13 bases between the two germline ends. The CDR3 region has the DNA TGTGCCAGCAGTCCCCCCAGGGCATTGAACACTGAAGCTTTCTTT. Translated, it gives CASSPPRALNTEAFF.

This clone was seen a few times. This chain links TRBV3-1 (or the pseudogene TRBV3-2) with TRBJ2-7; a possible D gene is TRBD1 (5 bases). The CDR3 length is 14 residues. The V end lost 4 bases, the J end lost 0 bases, and 10 bases lay between the germline ends. Germline CDR1 reads LGHDT; CDR2 reads YNNKEL (reference sequence). CDR3 DNA sequence: TGTGCCAGCAGCCGGACACCGAGCTCCTACGAGCAGTACTTC. It yields the protein CASSRTPSSYEQYF.

J is TRBJ1-5 and V is TRBV3-1 (or the pseudogene TRBV3-2); D gene ambiguous. The germline V gene encodes CDR1 LGHDT and CDR2 YNNKEL (reference sequence). There are 12 residues in the CDR3. Between the trimmed V and J ends, which lost 7 bases and 10 bases, there was a span of 14 bases. Written as DNA, the CDR3 is TGTGCCAGCACTCGCCGGTGTAAACCCCAGCATTTT. Translated, it gives CASTRRCKPQHF.

This clone was recorded once. J is TRBJ2-1 and V is TRBV5-1, with TRBD2 identical over 7 bases. The V gene's germline CDR1 is SGHRS and CDR2 YFSETQ. J was trimmed by 5 bases and V by 5 bases; bases with no gene match: 13. This CDR3 has 16 residues. CDR3 in DNA: TGCGCCAGCAGGCCCTTGGACACGGGGGGAAACAATGAGCAGTTCTTC. Translating it yields CASRPLDTGGNNEQFF.

The V gene is TRBV4-3, the J gene TRBJ2-1, with TRBD1 matching 11 bases. The CDR3 contains 17 residues. CDR1 LGHNA and CDR2 YSLEER come from the germline V gene. The V segment lost 3 bases and the J segment 7 bases; nucleotides outside the gene matches: 11. The DNA of the CDR3 is TGCGCCAGCAGCCAGACTACCGGACAGGGGGCGAATAATGAGCAGTTCTTC. It translates to CASSQTTGQGANNEQFF.

This sequence joins TRBV25-1 and TRBJ1-4; 10 positions agree with TRBD1. The CDR3 sequence is 15 residues long. Trimming at V came to 8 bases and at J to 6 bases, leaving 9 bases not matched to a gene. Germline V lookup: CDR1 MGHDK, CDR2 SYGVNS. CDR3: CASAPRGTGDEKLFF. The CDR3 nucleotides read TGTGCCAGCGCGCCGCGCGGGACAGGGGATGAAAAACTGTTTTTT.

The J gene is TRBJ1-1, the V gene TRBV5-4; maybe TRBD1 (6 bases). The CDR3 extends over 15 amino acids. Trimming stripped 4 bases from V and 1 base from J, with 14 bases between. CDR1 and CDR2 from the germline V gene are SGHNT and YYREEE (reference sequence). The CDR3, as DNA: TGTGCCAGCAGCCAACAAACAGGGAGGAACACTGAAGCTTTCTTT. This gives the protein CASSQQTGRNTEAFF.

This clone has a single count. The chain employs TRBV25-1 and TRBJ1-2, with a tentative D call TRBD1 (5 bases). The ends were cut back, 5 bases at V and 4 bases at J, with 8 bases in the middle. CDR1 is MGHDK and CDR2 is SYGVNS in the germline V gene. This CDR3 has 12 amino acids. The CDR3 DNA follows: TGTGCCAGCAGTCTGGGGCTCTATGGCTACACCTTC. Protein: CASSLGLYGYTF.

The V call is TRBV18, the J call TRBJ2-4, with 7 bases fitting TRBD1. With 2 bases clipped from V and 4 bases from J, the junction kept 17 bases outside the gene matches. CDR3 length: 19 residues. Germline lookup yields CDR1 KGHSH and CDR2 LQKENI. The CDR3 spells CASSPGPKRQGRRKNIQYF. The CDR3 DNA reads as TGTGCCAGCTCACCAGGCCCGAAACGACAGGGCCGGCGGAAAAACATTCAGTACTTC. The full variable domain, with the rest looked up from reference TRBV18 and TRBJ2-4, is NAGVMQNPRHLVRRRGQEARLRCSPMKGHSHVYWYRQLPEEGLKFMVYLQKENIIDESGMPKERFSAEFPKEGPSILRIQQVVRGDSAAYFCASSPGPKRQGRRKNIQYFGAGTRLSVL.

The rearrangement links TRBV4-2 to TRBJ2-5, with 11 bases fitting TRBD2. Trimming removed 1 base from V and 2 bases from J; junction bases left unmatched: 3. The CDR3 spans 16 residues. Germline lookup yields CDR1 LGHNA and CDR2 YNFKEQ. The CDR3 sequence: CASSQVLAGGQETQYF. The CDR3 nucleotides read TGTGCCAGCAGCCAAGTTCTAGCGGGGGGTCAAGAGACCCAGTACTTC.

This rearrangement joins TRBV5-5 to TRBJ1-2, with D perhaps matching TRBD1 (6 bases). Germline lookup yields CDR1 SGHKS and CDR2 YYEKEE (reference sequence). The V end lost 0 bases, the J end lost 3 bases, and 12 bases lay between the germline ends. The CDR3 is 15 amino acids. CDR3 in DNA: TGTGCCAGCAGCTTGGTGGGGGCCCTAGACTATGGCTACACCTTC. The encoded protein is CASSLVGALDYGYTF.

The CDR3 sequence is CASSVGRGDGYTF. The CDR3 nucleotides read TGTGCCAGCAGTGTAGGCAGGGGTGACGGCTACACCTTC. This chain uses TRBV2 with TRBJ1-2, with D maybe TRBD1 (6 bases). The ends were cut back, 4 bases at V and 8 bases at J, with 14 bases in the middle. Germline CDR1 SNHLY, CDR2 FYNNEI. This CDR3 has 13 residues. The full variable domain, completed using reference TRBV2 and TRBJ1-2, is EPEVTQTPSHQVTQMGQEVILRCVPISNHLYFYWYRQILGQKVEFLVSFYNNEISEKSEIFDDQFSVERPDGSNFTLKIRSTKLEDSAMYFCASSVGRGDGYTFGSGTRLTVV.

This rearrangement joins TRBV9 to TRBJ1-1; 8 positions match TRBD1. The CDR3 length is 13 residues. The ends lost 3 bases at V and 10 bases at J; junction bases unmatched: 8. The germline V gene has CDR1 SGDLS and CDR2 YYNGEE. CDR3 DNA sequence: TGTGCCAGCAGCGCCGGACAGGGATTGAGAGCTTTCTTT. Its translation: CASSAGQGLRAFF.

The V gene is TRBV4-2, the J gene TRBJ1-2, with 8 bases identical to TRBD1. CDR3 length: 14 amino acids. V lost 2 bases, J lost 8 bases, and 7 bases stayed unmatched. Germline V CDR1 and CDR2: LGHNA, YNFKEQ. The CDR3 region is CASSQQGAKGGYTF. DNA for the CDR3: TGTGCCAGCAGCCAACAGGGGGCTAAAGGCGGCTACACCTTC.

The chain recombines TRBV6-6 with TRBJ1-5; D perhaps matches TRBD1 (6 bases). Germline V gene lookup returns CDR1 MNHNY and CDR2 SVGAGI (reference sequence). The CDR3 is made up of 20 amino acids. Trimming pared 5 bases from V and 0 bases from J, leaving 26 bases between. CDR3 sequence reads: CASSLTNPGHGPNSNQPQHF. The CDR3 region has the DNA TGTGCCAGCAGTCTTACGAACCCGGGACATGGACCTAATAGCAATCAGCCCCAGCATTTT.

The V call is TRBV5-1, the J call TRBJ2-3, with a weak D call TRBD2 (6 bases). Germline values: CDR1 SGHRS, CDR2 YFSETQ. The CDR3 totals 14 residues. The V and J ends lost 3 bases and 2 bases respectively, with 10 bases between them. CDR3 residues: CASSSRDPTDTQYF. The CDR3 region has the DNA TGCGCCAGCAGCTCGCGGGACCCCACAGATACGCAGTATTTT. Full variable domain (remainder filled in from reference TRBV5-1 and TRBJ2-3): KAGVTQTPRYLIKTRGQQVTLSCSPISGHRSVSWYQQTPGQGLQFLFEYFSETQRNKGNFPGRFSGRQFSNSRSEMNVSTLELGDSALYLCASSSRDPTDTQYFGPGTRLTVL.

The table lists this clone with many counts. Other nucleotide sequences in the sample specify the same CDR3. V gene TRBV19 combines with J gene TRBJ2-1, with 9 positions matching TRBD1. J gave up 4 bases and V 7 bases, and 8 bases lay outside the gene matches. The germline CDR1 and CDR2 sequences are LNHDA and SQIVND (reference sequence). The CDR3 totals 15 residues. In DNA form, the CDR3 reads TGTGCCAGTACCCCTGGGGGACAGGGTTACAATGAGCAGTTCTTC. Its protein is CASTPGGQGYNEQFF.

This clone showed up just a few times. The chain recombines TRBV5-1 with TRBJ2-5; 8 bases line up with TRBD1. The length of the CDR3 is 17 residues. Germline loops: CDR1 SGHRS, CDR2 YFSETQ. V shed 3 bases and J 5 bases; nucleotides not matched to a gene: 15. The DNA of the CDR3 is TGCGCCAGCAGCTCCACCTACCAGGGGGCGCCGGGGGAGACCCAGTACTTC. This codes for CASSSTYQGAPGETQYF.

This clone was observed once. V gene TRBV5-6 combines with J gene TRBJ1-1; no firm D call. V shed 2 bases and J shed 6 bases, with 23 bases lying between them. Germline V gene lookup returns CDR1 SGHDT and CDR2 YYEEEE. CDR3 size: 17 residues. As DNA, the CDR3 is TGTGCCAGCAGCTTCCAGGCTTTTAGGCTCTCGGCCCCTGAAGCTTTCTTT. It translates to CASSFQAFRLSAPEAFF.

The V and J genes are TRBV19 and TRBJ1-2; D perhaps matches TRBD1 (6 bases). Germline CDR1 LNHDA, CDR2 SQIVND (reference sequence). With 0 bases removed from V and 8 bases from J, the gap between germline ends came to 10 bases. The CDR3 is made up of 13 amino acids. The CDR3 is CASSIEGAAGYTF. The CDR3 DNA is TGTGCCAGTAGTATAGAGGGGGCGGCCGGCTACACCTTC.

V gene TRBV7-2 combines with J gene TRBJ2-3, with 13 bases matching TRBD2. J was trimmed by 3 bases and V by 7 bases; bases with no gene match: 4. The V gene's germline CDR1 is SGHTA and CDR2 FQGNSA. The CDR3 totals 15 residues. CDR3 region: CASKLAGGPTDTQYF. Written as DNA, the CDR3 is TGTGCCAGCAAACTAGCGGGGGGGCCTACAGATACGCAGTATTTT. The full variable domain, completed using reference TRBV7-2 and TRBJ2-3, is GAGVSQSPSNKVTEKGKDVELRCDPISGHTALYWYRQSLGQGLEFLIYFQGNSAPDKSGLPSDRFSAERTGGSVSTLTIQRTQQEDSAVYLCASKLAGGPTDTQYFGPGTRLTVL.

V gene TRBV7-2 combines with J gene TRBJ2-5, with TRBD2 as a possible D gene (5 bases). The CDR3 totals 15 residues. Germline V gives CDR1 SGHTA, CDR2 FQGNSA. V lost 0 bases and J 5 bases, leaving 13 bases between the germline ends. This CDR3 reads CASSLARTPGETQYF. The CDR3 DNA reads as TGTGCCAGCAGCTTAGCGCGAACCCCGGGGGAGACCCAGTACTTC.

In this sample, this clone turned up once. V is TRBV5-4 and J is TRBJ1-2; the match to TRBD1 covers 8 bases. CDR1 and CDR2 (germline): SGHNT, YYREEE (reference sequence). This CDR3 region has 12 residues. J gave up 8 bases and V 9 bases, and 9 bases lay outside the gene matches. The CDR3 coding sequence is TGTGCCACCGAGGACAGGGTGAGCGGCTACACCTTC. Protein: CATEDRVSGYTF.

The rearrangement uses TRBV6-5 and TRBJ2-7; 7 bases are a match to TRBD1. In germline, CDR1 is MNHEY, CDR2 SVGAGI. The CDR3 sequence is 13 residues long. The junction had 4 bases not matched to a gene; V was cut back by 7 bases and J by 1 base. DNA of the CDR3: TGTGCCAGCACCGGACAGGCTTCCTACGAGCAGTACTTC. This sequence encodes CASTGQASYEQYF.